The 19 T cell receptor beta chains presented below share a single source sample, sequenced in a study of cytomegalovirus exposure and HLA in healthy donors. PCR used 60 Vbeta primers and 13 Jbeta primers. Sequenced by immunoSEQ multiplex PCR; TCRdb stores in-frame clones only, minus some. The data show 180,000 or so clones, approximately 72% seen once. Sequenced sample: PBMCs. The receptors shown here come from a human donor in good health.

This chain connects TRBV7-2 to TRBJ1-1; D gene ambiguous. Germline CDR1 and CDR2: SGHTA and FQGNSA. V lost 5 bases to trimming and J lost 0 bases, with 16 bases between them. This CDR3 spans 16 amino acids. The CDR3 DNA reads TGTGCCAGCAGCCCCGACCAAAGACACATGAACACTGAAGCTTTCTTT. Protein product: CASSPDQRHMNTEAFF.

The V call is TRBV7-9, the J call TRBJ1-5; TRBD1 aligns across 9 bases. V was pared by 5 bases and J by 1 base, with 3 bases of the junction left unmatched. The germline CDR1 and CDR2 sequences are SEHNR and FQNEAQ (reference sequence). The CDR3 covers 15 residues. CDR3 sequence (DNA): TGTGCCAGCAGCGCCGGGACAGGGAGCAATCAGCCCCAGCATTTT. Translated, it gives CASSAGTGSNQPQHF.

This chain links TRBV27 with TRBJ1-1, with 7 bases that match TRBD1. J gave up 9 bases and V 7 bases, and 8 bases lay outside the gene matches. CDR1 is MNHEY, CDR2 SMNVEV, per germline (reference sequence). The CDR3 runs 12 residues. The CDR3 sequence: CASIGPTGKAFF. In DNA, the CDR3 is TGTGCCAGCATCGGACCGACAGGGAAAGCTTTCTTT.

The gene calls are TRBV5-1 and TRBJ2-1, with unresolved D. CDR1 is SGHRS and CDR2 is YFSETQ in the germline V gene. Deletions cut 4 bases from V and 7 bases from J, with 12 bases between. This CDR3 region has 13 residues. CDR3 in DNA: TGCGCCAGCAGCCCGCTTGCGTCGAATGAGCAGTTCTTC. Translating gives CASSPLASNEQFF.

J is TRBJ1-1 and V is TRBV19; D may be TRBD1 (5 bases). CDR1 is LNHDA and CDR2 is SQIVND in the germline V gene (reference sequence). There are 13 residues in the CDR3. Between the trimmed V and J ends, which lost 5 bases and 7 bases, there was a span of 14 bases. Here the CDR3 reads CASSRGWDGEAFF. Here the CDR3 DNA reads TGTGCCAGTAGTCGGGGGTGGGACGGTGAAGCTTTCTTT.

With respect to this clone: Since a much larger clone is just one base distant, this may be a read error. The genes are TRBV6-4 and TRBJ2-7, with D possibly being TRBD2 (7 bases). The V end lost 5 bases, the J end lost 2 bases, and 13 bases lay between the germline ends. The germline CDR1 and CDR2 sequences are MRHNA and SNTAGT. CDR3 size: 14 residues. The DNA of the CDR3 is TGTGCCAGCAGTCCCAACGGGGGGCCCTACGAGCAGTACTTC. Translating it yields CASSPNGGPYEQYF.

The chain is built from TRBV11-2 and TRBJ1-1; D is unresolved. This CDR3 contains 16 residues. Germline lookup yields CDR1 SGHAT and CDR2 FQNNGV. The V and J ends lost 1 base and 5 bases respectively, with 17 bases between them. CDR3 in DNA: TGTGCCAGCAGCTTAGGGTTTGGGCCAGGTGAGACTGAAGCTTTCTTT. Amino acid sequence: CASSLGFGPGETEAFF.

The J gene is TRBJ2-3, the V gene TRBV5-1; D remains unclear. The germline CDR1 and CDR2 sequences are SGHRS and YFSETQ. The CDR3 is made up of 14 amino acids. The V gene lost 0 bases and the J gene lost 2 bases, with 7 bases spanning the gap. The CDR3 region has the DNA TGCGCCAGCAGCTTGGACCTATCCACAGATACGCAGTATTTT. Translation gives CASSLDLSTDTQYF.

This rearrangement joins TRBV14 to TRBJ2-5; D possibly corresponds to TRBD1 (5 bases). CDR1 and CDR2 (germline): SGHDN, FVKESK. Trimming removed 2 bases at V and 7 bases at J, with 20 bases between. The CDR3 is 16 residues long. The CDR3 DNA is TGTGCCAGCAGCCAATCTCGTGGCAGGGCGTACGGGACCCAGTACTTC. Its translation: CASSQSRGRAYGTQYF.

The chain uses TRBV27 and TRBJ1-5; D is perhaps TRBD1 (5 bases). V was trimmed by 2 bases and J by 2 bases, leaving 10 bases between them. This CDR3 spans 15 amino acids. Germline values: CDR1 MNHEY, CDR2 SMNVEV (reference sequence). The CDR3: CASSLRGGGNQPQHF. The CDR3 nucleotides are TGTGCCAGCAGTTTACGGGGGGGTGGCAATCAGCCCCAGCATTTT.

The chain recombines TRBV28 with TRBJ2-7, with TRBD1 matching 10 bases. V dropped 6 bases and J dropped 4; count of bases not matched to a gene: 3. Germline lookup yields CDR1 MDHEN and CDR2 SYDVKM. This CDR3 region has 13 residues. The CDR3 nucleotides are TGTGCCAGCAGGACAGGGGGCAGGTACGAGCAGTACTTC. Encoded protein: CASRTGGRYEQYF. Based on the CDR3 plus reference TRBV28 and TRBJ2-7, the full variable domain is DVKVTQSSRYLVKRTGEKVFLECVQDMDHENMFWYRQDPGLGLRLIYFSYDVKMKEKGDIPEGYSVSREKKERFSLILESASTNQTSMYLCASRTGGRYEQYFGPGTRLTVT.

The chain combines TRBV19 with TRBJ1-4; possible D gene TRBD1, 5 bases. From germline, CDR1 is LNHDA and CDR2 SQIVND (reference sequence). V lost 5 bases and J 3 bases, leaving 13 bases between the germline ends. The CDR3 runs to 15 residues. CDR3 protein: CASSAQVGPNEKLFF. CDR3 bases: TGTGCCAGTAGTGCACAGGTGGGCCCTAATGAAAAACTGTTTTTT.

The CDR3 reads CASSQYRRGAEKLFF. The CDR3 DNA sequence: TGTGCCAGCAGCCAATATCGCAGGGGAGCTGAAAAACTGTTTTTT. This chain joins TRBV14 and TRBJ1-4; maybe TRBD1 (6 bases). V was trimmed by 2 bases and J by 7 bases, leaving 14 bases between them. CDR1 SGHDN and CDR2 FVKESK come from the germline V gene. The CDR3 is made up of 15 amino acids.

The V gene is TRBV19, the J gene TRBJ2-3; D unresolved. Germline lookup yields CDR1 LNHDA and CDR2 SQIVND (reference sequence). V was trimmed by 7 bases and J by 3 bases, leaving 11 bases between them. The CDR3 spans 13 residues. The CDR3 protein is CASNSGGTDTQYF. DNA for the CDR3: TGTGCCAGTAATTCTGGCGGAACAGATACGCAGTATTTT.

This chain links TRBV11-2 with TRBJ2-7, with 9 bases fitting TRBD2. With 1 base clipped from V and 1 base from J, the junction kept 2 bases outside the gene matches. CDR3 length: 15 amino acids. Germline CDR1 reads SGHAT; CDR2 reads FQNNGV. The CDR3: CASSLASGGSYEQYF. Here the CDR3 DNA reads TGTGCCAGCAGCTTAGCGAGCGGGGGGTCCTACGAGCAGTACTTC.

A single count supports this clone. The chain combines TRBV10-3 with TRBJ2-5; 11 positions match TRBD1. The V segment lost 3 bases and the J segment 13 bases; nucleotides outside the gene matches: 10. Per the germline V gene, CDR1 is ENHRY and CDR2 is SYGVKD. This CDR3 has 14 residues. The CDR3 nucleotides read TGTGCCATCAGTGAAGGGGACAGGGGGAGTGGATCGTACTTC. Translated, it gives CAISEGDRGSGSYF.

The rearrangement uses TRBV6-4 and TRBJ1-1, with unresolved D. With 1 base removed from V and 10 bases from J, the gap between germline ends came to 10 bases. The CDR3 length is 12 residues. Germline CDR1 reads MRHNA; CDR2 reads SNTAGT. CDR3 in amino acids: CASSDLHSRAFF. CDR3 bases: TGTGCCAGCAGTGACTTACACAGTCGAGCTTTCTTT.

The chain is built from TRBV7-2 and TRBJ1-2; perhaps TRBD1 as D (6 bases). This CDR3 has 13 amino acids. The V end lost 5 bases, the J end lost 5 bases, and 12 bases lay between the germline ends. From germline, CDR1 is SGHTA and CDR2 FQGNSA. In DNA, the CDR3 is TGTGCCAGCAGCCCCGGACAGCATTATGGCTACACCTTC. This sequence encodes CASSPGQHYGYTF.

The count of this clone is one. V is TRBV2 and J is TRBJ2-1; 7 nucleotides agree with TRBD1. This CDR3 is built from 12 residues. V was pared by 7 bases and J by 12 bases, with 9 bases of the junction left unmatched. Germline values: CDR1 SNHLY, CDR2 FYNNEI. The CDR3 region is CASNGDSEGQFF. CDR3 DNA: TGTGCCAGCAATGGGGACAGCGAAGGGCAGTTCTTC. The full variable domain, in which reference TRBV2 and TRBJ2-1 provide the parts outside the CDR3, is EPEVTQTPSHQVTQMGQEVILRCVPISNHLYFYWYRQILGQKVEFLVSFYNNEISEKSEIFDDQFSVERPDGSNFTLKIRSTKLEDSAMYFCASNGDSEGQFFGPGTRLTVL.